These 32 T cell receptor beta chains came from one sample sequenced in a study of T-cell reconstitution after alpha-beta-depleted transplantation in children. Preparing the TCRbeta library involved the use of unique molecular identifiers. TCRdb reprocessed the PCR reads with MiXCR, giving one entry per CDR3 protein. This table holds 450,000 to 500,000 distinct CDR3 sequences, approximately 12% found once. The source was PBMCs from the stem cell graft donor, collected from the stem cell graft. The source of these receptors is a human donor who donated a stem cell graft to a child with combined immunodeficiency.

This rearrangement joins TRBV19 to TRBJ2-3; 8 nucleotides match TRBD1. The CDR3 is 13 amino acids. V gave up 11 bases and J gave up 0 bases; unmatched junction bases: 4. From germline, CDR1 is LNHDA and CDR2 SQIVND (reference sequence). The CDR3 protein is CAGQGRSTDTQYF. CDR3 DNA sequence: TGTGCCGGACAGGGAAGGAGCACAGATACGCAGTATTTT.

There are a few counts of this clonotype. The chain carries TRBV7-8 and TRBJ1-2; TRBD1 matches at 8 bases. There are 17 residues in the CDR3. Germline V gene lookup returns CDR1 SGHVS and CDR2 FQNEAQ. The junction had 12 bases not matched to a gene; V was cut back by 1 base and J by 5 bases. The CDR3 sequence: CASSLELGQGHLYGYTF. As DNA, the CDR3 is TGTGCCAGCAGCTTAGAATTAGGACAGGGACATCTATATGGCTACACCTTC.

This clonotype was recorded many times. The chain is built from TRBV4-2 and TRBJ2-5, with 13 bases identical to TRBD2. Germline assignment: CDR1 LGHNA and CDR2 YNFKEQ. V gave up 2 bases and J gave up 3 bases; unmatched junction bases: 12. This CDR3 comprises 19 residues. The CDR3 loop is CASSQWAAGTSGDEETQYF. CDR3 nucleotide sequence: TGTGCCAGCAGCCAATGGGCCGCCGGGACTAGCGGGGACGAAGAGACCCAGTACTTC.

This clonotype occurred a few times. The gene calls are TRBV11-2 and TRBJ2-2; 8 bases map to TRBD2. The CDR3 is made up of 15 amino acids. The V segment lost 1 base and the J segment 5 bases; nucleotides outside the gene matches: 3. Germline assignment: CDR1 SGHAT and CDR2 FQNNGV. The CDR3: CASSLAGGPTGELFF. The CDR3 DNA follows: TGTGCCAGCAGCTTAGCGGGAGGGCCGACCGGGGAGCTGTTTTTT.

This clonotype was counted at least ten times. The chain recombines TRBV4-3 with TRBJ2-2; 9 bases map to TRBD1. The CDR3 loop spans 20 amino acids. J lost 0 bases, V lost 0 bases, and 11 bases had no gene match. Germline loops: CDR1 LGHNA, CDR2 YSLEER. In DNA, the CDR3 is TGCGCCAGCAGCCAAGAAAGGAAATTGGGGGACAGGGCGAACACCGGGGAGCTGTTTTTT. Translation: CASSQERKLGDRANTGELFF.

Only a few counts were recorded for this clonotype. V usage is TRBV25-1 and J usage is TRBJ2-7; TRBD2 matches at 8 bases. Germline V lookup: CDR1 MGHDK, CDR2 SYGVNS. The CDR3 length is 16 residues. V shed 1 base, J shed 5 bases, and the junction held 10 bases outside the gene matches. CDR3 residues: CASSESPGGRWNEQYF. CDR3 bases: TGTGCCAGCAGTGAATCCCCGGGGGGGAGGTGGAACGAGCAGTACTTC.

This clonotype was seen at least ten times. This chain connects TRBV4-3 to TRBJ1-1; D not resolved. There are 14 residues in the CDR3. V lost 0 bases and J 0 bases, leaving 5 bases between the germline ends. CDR1 and CDR2 from the germline V gene are LGHNA and YSLEER. CDR3 sequence reads: CASSQDPVNTEAFF. CDR3 in DNA: TGCGCCAGCAGCCAAGATCCAGTGAACACTGAAGCTTTCTTT.

This clonotype was found many times. The rearrangement links TRBV29-1 to TRBJ2-2; no firm D call. Per germline, CDR1 SQVTM and CDR2 ANQGSEA. V lost 7 bases and J 3 bases, leaving 18 bases between the germline ends. CDR3 length equals 15 residues. CDR3 loop: CSARPGPIYTGELFF. CDR3 nucleotides: TGCAGCGCCCGCCCTGGACCGATATACACCGGGGAGCTGTTTTTT.

This clonotype was detected only a few times. The V and J genes are TRBV29-1 and TRBJ2-7; the match to TRBD2 covers 7 bases. CDR1 and CDR2 from the germline V gene are SQVTM and ANQGSEA. The CDR3 covers 14 residues. The junction had 6 bases not matched to a gene; V was cut back by 4 bases and J by 0 bases. CDR3 protein: CSVGFSGSSYEQYF. The CDR3 nucleotides are TGCAGCGTTGGTTTTAGCGGGTCCTCCTACGAGCAGTACTTC.

This clonotype was detected only a few times. The chain employs TRBV29-1 and TRBJ2-6, with D possibly TRBD1 on 5 matching bases. This CDR3 spans 17 amino acids. Trimming removed 4 bases at V and 0 bases at J, with 16 bases between. From germline, CDR1 is SQVTM and CDR2 ANQGSEA. As DNA, the CDR3 is TGCAGCGTTGTGGCCCCCGGTCAGGGCTCTGGGGCCAACGTCCTGACTTTC. Translating gives CSVVAPGQGSGANVLTF.

The chain carries TRBV12-5 and TRBJ1-4; D gene unclear. Germline loops: CDR1 LGHNT, CDR2 FRNRAP. V shed 10 bases and J shed 3 bases, with 21 bases lying between them. CDR3 size: 16 residues. The CDR3 DNA follows: TGTGCTATCGACCCTAGGGTTGGGTCGCCTAATGAAAAACTGTTTTTT. Amino acid sequence: CAIDPRVGSPNEKLFF.

The chain combines TRBV15 with TRBJ1-5, with a possible D match to TRBD1 (6 bases). V lost 0 bases to trimming and J lost 0 bases, with 9 bases between them. The CDR3 length is 16 residues. Per germline, CDR1 LNHNV and CDR2 YYDKDF (reference sequence). The CDR3 region is CATSRDYRASNQPQHF. CDR3 in DNA: TGTGCCACCAGCAGAGATTACAGGGCTAGCAATCAGCCCCAGCATTTT.

V usage is TRBV27 and J usage is TRBJ2-1; 9 nucleotides line up with TRBD1. The V and J ends lost 6 bases and 4 bases, in that order; junction bases with no gene match: 7. Per germline, CDR1 MNHEY and CDR2 SMNVEV (reference sequence). CDR3 length: 15 amino acids. The CDR3 loop is CASRKTGGTYNEQFF. DNA for the CDR3: TGTGCCAGCAGAAAGACAGGGGGAACTTACAATGAGCAGTTCTTC.

This clonotype was seen a handful of times. The rearrangement uses TRBV5-1 and TRBJ1-3; no definite D call. The CDR3 extends over 14 amino acids. Germline-derived CDR1 and CDR2 are SGHRS and YFSETQ. Trimming took 1 base from V and 0 from J, leaving 5 bases between them. This chain's CDR3 is CASSLWDSGNTIYF. CDR3 nucleotides: TGCGCCAGCAGCTTGTGGGACTCTGGAAACACCATATATTTT.

In its sample, this clonotype was seen a few times. The J gene is TRBJ1-5, the V gene TRBV12-3 or TRBV12-4; tentative D call: TRBD1 (5 bases). The V end lost 3 bases, the J end lost 4 bases, and 16 bases lay between the germline ends. The CDR3 contains 16 residues. The CDR3 loop reads CASSFEGTGENQPQHF. CDR3 nucleotides: TGTGCCAGCAGTTTTGAGGGGACCGGTGAGAATCAGCCCCAGCATTTT.

The chain employs TRBV3-1 and TRBJ1-5; the D is unclear. The CDR3 runs 13 residues. Germline CDR1 is LGHDT and CDR2 is YNNKEL (reference sequence). With 4 bases removed from V and 5 bases from J, the gap between germline ends came to 9 bases. The CDR3 here is CASSPTGHQPQHF. CDR3 bases: TGTGCCAGCAGCCCCACCGGGCATCAGCCCCAGCATTTT.

This clonotype has more than one count but fewer than ten. This chain joins TRBV7-9 and TRBJ2-7; TRBD1 matches at 8 bases. The ends lost 1 base at V and 3 bases at J; junction bases unmatched: 11. Germline V CDR1 and CDR2: SEHNR, FQNEAQ (reference sequence). This CDR3 contains 17 residues. This CDR3 reads CASSLERTGTFFYEQYF. The CDR3 bases are TGTGCCAGCAGCTTAGAAAGGACAGGGACGTTTTTCTACGAGCAGTACTTC. Full variable domain (missing parts from reference TRBV7-9 and TRBJ2-7): DTGVSQNPRHKITKRGQNVTFRCDPISEHNRLYWYRQTLGQGPEFLTYFQNEAQLEKSRLLSDRFSAERPKGSFSTLEIQRTEQGDSAMYLCASSLERTGTFFYEQYFGPGTRLTVT.

The sample holds many counts of this clonotype. The chain is built from TRBV25-1 and TRBJ1-2; tentative D call: TRBD1 (5 bases). Trimming took 3 bases from V and 2 from J, leaving 10 bases between them. CDR3 size: 14 residues. Germline-derived CDR1 and CDR2 are MGHDK and SYGVNS. CDR3 loop: CASSDPGTNYGYTF. CDR3 DNA sequence: TGTGCCAGCAGTGACCCCGGGACGAACTATGGCTACACCTTC.

The chain uses TRBV12-3 or TRBV12-4 and TRBJ2-3; no definite D call. The CDR3 extends over 13 amino acids. The V gene lost 6 bases and the J gene lost 2 bases, with 9 bases spanning the gap. CDR3 DNA: TGTGCCAGCAGGGGCGACTCCACAGATACGCAGTATTTT. As protein: CASRGDSTDTQYF.

At least ten counts were recorded for this clonotype. V gene TRBV12-3 or TRBV12-4 combines with J gene TRBJ1-1; maybe TRBD1 (6 bases). The CDR3 totals 12 residues. Trimming took 5 bases from V and 10 from J, leaving 14 bases between them. This chain's CDR3 is CASSPPGGGAFF. As DNA, the CDR3 is TGTGCCAGCAGTCCCCCGGGAGGGGGAGCTTTCTTT.

The table lists this clonotype with a few counts. This rearrangement joins TRBV11-2 to TRBJ2-1; 10 bases align to TRBD1. CDR1 SGHAT and CDR2 FQNNGV come from the germline V gene. The V and J ends lost 4 bases and 8 bases, in that order; junction bases with no gene match: 5. CDR3 length: 14 amino acids. The CDR3 coding sequence is TGTGCCAGCAGCTCGACAGGGGGCGGGGATGAGCAGTTCTTC. Its translation: CASSSTGGGDEQFF.

This chain uses TRBV20-1 with TRBJ2-1, with D unresolved. There are 15 residues in the CDR3. V lost 0 bases, J lost 5 bases, and 14 bases lay in between. Per the germline V gene, CDR1 is DFQATT and CDR2 is SNEGSKA (reference sequence). Written as DNA, the CDR3 is TGCAGTGCTAGAGATTGGGTCGGACCCCACAATGAGCAGTTCTTC. It encodes CSARDWVGPHNEQFF.

The genes are TRBV5-1 and TRBJ1-1; TRBD1 matches 7 bases. This CDR3 spans 14 amino acids. The V gene end was trimmed by 0 bases and the J gene end by 5 bases; junction bases not matched to a gene: 4. Germline CDR1 and CDR2: SGHRS and YFSETQ. The CDR3 sequence is CASSLDRGGTEAFF. DNA for the CDR3: TGCGCCAGCAGCTTGGACAGGGGAGGGACTGAAGCTTTCTTT.

This clonotype was seen a few times. The rearrangement joins TRBV20-1 to TRBJ1-5; D is perhaps TRBD1 (5 bases). The CDR3 is 17 amino acids. Trimming cost V 0 bases and J 1 base, with 16 bases left between them. The germline V gene encodes CDR1 DFQATT and CDR2 SNEGSKA (reference sequence). CDR3 protein: CSAREGRARGSNQPQHF. The CDR3 DNA sequence: TGCAGTGCTAGAGAAGGAAGAGCGAGGGGAAGCAATCAGCCCCAGCATTTT.

The chain has TRBV20-1 and TRBJ2-7, with TRBD2 matching over 8 bases. V shed 3 bases and J 0 bases; nucleotides not matched to a gene: 7. The CDR3 is 15 amino acids. Germline CDR1 DFQATT, CDR2 SNEGSKA (reference sequence). The CDR3 is CSARGAAGASYEQYF. The CDR3 nucleotides read TGCAGTGCTAGGGGGGCAGCGGGGGCCTCCTACGAGCAGTACTTC.

The chain combines TRBV11-3 with TRBJ2-1; 8 bases align to TRBD1. This CDR3 has 16 residues. V lost 5 bases, J lost 0 bases, and 6 bases stayed unmatched. Germline lookup yields CDR1 SGHNT and CDR2 YENEEA. Here the CDR3 reads CASSPVRGPSYNEQFF. The CDR3 nucleotides are TGTGCCAGCAGCCCAGTCAGGGGGCCCTCCTACAATGAGCAGTTCTTC.

In this sample, this clonotype turned up many times. V usage is TRBV29-1 and J usage is TRBJ1-1; D not certain. This CDR3 contains 13 residues. V lost 6 bases, J lost 0 bases, and 11 bases lay in between. Looked up from germline, CDR1 is SQVTM and CDR2 is ANQGSEA. In nucleotides, the CDR3 is TGCAGCGTGTATCAGCCATTGAACACTGAAGCTTTCTTT. Amino acids: CSVYQPLNTEAFF.

The sample holds a few counts of this clonotype. In DNA form, the CDR3 reads TGTGCCAGCAGTTTATGGGACGGGACCAGCTCCTACGAGCAGTACTTC. Translated: CASSLWDGTSSYEQYF. The J gene is TRBJ2-7, the V gene TRBV28, with D tentatively TRBD1 or TRBD2 (5 bases each). Germline V gene sequence: CDR1 MDHEN, CDR2 SYDVKM. CDR3 size: 16 residues. V was clipped by 0 bases and J by 0 bases, with 12 bases between them.

This clonotype appeared many times. The genes are TRBV6-1 and TRBJ1-1; maybe TRBD1 (6 bases). Germline values: CDR1 MNHNS, CDR2 SASEGT. The V end lost 10 bases, the J end lost 8 bases, and 23 bases lay between the germline ends. CDR3 size: 14 residues. CDR3 region: CATYQQGLVSEAFF. The CDR3 nucleotides read TGTGCCACTTACCAACAGGGACTTGTGAGCGAAGCTTTCTTT.

This chain's CDR3 is CASSPGGDRGYF. CDR3 bases: TGTGCCAGCAGCCCCGGGGGGGACAGAGGGTACTTC. V usage is TRBV11-1 and J usage is TRBJ2-4; D is perhaps TRBD2 (8 bases). The CDR3 runs to 12 residues. CDR1 is SGHAT, CDR2 FQDESV, per germline (reference sequence). The germline V and J ends were trimmed by 5 bases and 15 bases, with 17 bases remaining between them.

This chain connects TRBV20-1 to TRBJ2-3, with TRBD2 matching over 13 bases. Germline CDR1 is DFQATT and CDR2 is SNEGSKA (reference sequence). V shed 0 bases, J shed 5 bases, and the junction held 14 bases outside the gene matches. The CDR3 sequence is 19 residues long. The CDR3, as DNA: TGCAGTGCTAGAGATCGATGGGGTGGACTAGCGGGAGTCATAGATACGCAGTATTTT. Its translation is CSARDRWGGLAGVIDTQYF.

This chain connects TRBV7-8 to TRBJ2-1; 10 nucleotides match TRBD2. The CDR3 is made up of 14 amino acids. J was trimmed by 7 bases and V by 5 bases; bases with no gene match: 5. The germline V gene has CDR1 SGHVS and CDR2 FQNEAQ. In DNA, the CDR3 is TGTGCCAGCAGCCTAGGACTAGCGGAAAATGAGCAGTTCTTC. It yields the protein CASSLGLAENEQFF.